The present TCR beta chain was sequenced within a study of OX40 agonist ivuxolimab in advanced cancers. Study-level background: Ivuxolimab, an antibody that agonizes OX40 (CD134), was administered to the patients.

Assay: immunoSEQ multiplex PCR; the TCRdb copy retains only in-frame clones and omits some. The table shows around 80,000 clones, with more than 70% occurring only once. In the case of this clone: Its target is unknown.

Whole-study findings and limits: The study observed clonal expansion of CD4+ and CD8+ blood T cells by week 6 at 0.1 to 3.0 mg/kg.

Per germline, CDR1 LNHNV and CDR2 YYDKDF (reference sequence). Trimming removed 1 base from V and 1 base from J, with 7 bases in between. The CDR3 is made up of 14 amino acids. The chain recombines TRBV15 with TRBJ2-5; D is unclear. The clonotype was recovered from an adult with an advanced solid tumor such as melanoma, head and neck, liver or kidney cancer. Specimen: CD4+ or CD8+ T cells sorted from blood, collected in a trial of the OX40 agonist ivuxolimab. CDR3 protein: CATSRVKGQETQYF. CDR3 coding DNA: TGTGCCACCAGCAGAGTGAAGGGCCAAGAGACCCAGTACTTC.